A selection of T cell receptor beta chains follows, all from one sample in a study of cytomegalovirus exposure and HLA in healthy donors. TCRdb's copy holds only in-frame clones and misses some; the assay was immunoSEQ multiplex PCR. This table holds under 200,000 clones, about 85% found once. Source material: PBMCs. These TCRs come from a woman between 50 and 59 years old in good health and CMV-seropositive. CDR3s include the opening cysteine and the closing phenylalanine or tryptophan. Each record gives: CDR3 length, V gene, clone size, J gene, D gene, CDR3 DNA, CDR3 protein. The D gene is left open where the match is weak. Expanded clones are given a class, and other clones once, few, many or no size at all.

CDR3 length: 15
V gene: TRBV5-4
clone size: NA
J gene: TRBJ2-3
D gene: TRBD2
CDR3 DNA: TGTGCCAGCAGCTTGGAACTAGCGGGGGTTGATACGCAGTATTTT
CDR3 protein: CASSLELAGVDTQYF

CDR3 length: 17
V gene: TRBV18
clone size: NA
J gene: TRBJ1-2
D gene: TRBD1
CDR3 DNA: TGTGCCAGCTCGCCAGGACAGGGGACGATAAGTGGGTTAGGCTACACCTTC
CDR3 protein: CASSPGQGTISGLGYTF

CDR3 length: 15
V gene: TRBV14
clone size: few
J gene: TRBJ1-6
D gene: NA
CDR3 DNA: TGTGCCAGCAGCCAAGATCCGGGAACTAATTCACCCCTCCACTTT
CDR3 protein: CASSQDPGTNSPLHF

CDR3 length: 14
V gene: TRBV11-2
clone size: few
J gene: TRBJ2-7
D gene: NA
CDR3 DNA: TGTGCCAGCAGCTTTATCGGGGGACCCTACGAGCAGTACTTC
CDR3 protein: CASSFIGGPYEQYF

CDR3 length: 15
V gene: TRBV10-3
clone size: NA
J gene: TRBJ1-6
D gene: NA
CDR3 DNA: TGTGCCATCAGTGAGCAGACAGACCGTAATTCACCCCTCCACTTT
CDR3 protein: CAISEQTDRNSPLHF

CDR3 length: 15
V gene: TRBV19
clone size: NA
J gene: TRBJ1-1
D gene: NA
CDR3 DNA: TGTGCCAGTAGTACCTTAACAGAAGGGGACACTGAAGCTTTCTTT
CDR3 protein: CASSTLTEGDTEAFF

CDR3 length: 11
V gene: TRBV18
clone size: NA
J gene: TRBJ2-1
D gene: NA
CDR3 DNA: TGTGCCAGCTCACCCGAGGGAGAGCAGTTCTTC
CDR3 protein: CASSPEGEQFF

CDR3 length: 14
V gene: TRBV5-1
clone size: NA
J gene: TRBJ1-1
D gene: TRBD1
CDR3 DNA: TGCGCCAGCAGCGGACAGGGAGGGATCACTGAAGCTTTCTTT
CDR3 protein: CASSGQGGITEAFF

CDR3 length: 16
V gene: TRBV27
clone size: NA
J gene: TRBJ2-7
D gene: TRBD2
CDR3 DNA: TGTGCCAGCAGTCCTAGGACTAGCGGCTATATTTACGAGCAGTACTTC
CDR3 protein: CASSPRTSGYIYEQYF

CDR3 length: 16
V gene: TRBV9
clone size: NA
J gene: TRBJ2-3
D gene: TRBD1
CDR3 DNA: TGTGCCAGCAGCGGCGACAGGGTCCGCGCCACAGATACGCAGTATTTT
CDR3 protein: CASSGDRVRATDTQYF

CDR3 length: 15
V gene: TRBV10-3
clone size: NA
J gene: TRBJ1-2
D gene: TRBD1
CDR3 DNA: TGTGCCATCACCCCAGAGGACAGGGGTAACTATGGCTACACCTTC
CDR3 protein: CAITPEDRGNYGYTF

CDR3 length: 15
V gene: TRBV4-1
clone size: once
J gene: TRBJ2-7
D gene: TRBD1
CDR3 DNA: TGCGCCAGCAGCGGGGACAGGGGATACGAGCGGGAGCAGTACTTC
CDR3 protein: CASSGDRGYEREQYF

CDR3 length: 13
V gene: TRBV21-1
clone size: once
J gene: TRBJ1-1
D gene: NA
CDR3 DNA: TGTGCCAGCAGCCCGGGACAACGAGATGAAGCTTTCTTT
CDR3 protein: CASSPGQRDEAFF

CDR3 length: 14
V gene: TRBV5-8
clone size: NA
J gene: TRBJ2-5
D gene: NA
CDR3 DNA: TGTGCCAGCTTACTGGGGCCGACGGGAGAGACCCAGTACTTC
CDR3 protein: CASLLGPTGETQYF

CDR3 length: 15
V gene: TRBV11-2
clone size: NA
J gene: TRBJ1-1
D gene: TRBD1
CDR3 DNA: TGTGCCAGCAGCTTAGAGGGCACAGGGGGGACTGAAGCTTTCTTT
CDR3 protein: CASSLEGTGGTEAFF

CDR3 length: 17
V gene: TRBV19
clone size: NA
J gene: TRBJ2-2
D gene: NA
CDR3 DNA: TGTGCCAGTAGTCTCATCTCGACAGCCTTGAACACCGGGGAGCTGTTTTTT
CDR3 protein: CASSLISTALNTGELFF

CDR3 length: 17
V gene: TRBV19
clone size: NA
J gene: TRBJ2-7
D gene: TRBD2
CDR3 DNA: TGTGCCGATGAGCAGGGGACTAGCGGGGGGATGACGGGCGAGCAGTACTTC
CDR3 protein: CADEQGTSGGMTGEQYF

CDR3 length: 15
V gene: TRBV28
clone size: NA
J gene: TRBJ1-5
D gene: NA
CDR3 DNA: TGTGCCAGCGCCTCTCCGGACAGACTTAATCAGCCCCAGCATTTT
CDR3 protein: CASASPDRLNQPQHF

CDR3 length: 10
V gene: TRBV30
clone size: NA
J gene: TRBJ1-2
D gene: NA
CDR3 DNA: TGTGCCTGGGAGGACTATGGCTACACCTTC
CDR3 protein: CAWEDYGYTF

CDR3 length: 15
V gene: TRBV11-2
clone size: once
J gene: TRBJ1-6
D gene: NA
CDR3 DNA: TGTGCCAGCAGCTTAGGCCCGGGTTTGAATTCACCCCTCCACTTT
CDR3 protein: CASSLGPGLNSPLHF

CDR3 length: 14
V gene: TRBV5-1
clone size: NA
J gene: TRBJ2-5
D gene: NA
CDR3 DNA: TGCGCCAGCAGCTTGGGGCCTAGCGATGTGACCCAGTACTTC
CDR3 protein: CASSLGPSDVTQYF

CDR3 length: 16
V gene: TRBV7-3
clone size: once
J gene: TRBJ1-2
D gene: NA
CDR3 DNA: TGTGCCAGCAGCCCTAGCCCCGGTATGGTGATCGACGGCTACACCTTC
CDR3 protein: CASSPSPGMVIDGYTF

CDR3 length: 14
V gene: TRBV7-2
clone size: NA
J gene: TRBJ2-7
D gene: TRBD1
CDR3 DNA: TGTGCCAGCAGCTTACGACAGGGGGCTTCCGAGCAGTACTTC
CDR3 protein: CASSLRQGASEQYF

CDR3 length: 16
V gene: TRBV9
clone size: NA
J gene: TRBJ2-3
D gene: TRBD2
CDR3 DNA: TGTGCCAGCAGCGTGCGGGGGATGACCGTCACAGATACGCAGTATTTT
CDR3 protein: CASSVRGMTVTDTQYF

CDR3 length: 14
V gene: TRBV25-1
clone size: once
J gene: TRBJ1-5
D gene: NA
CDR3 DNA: TGTGCCAGCAGTTCGACGGGTCGCAATCAGCCCCAGCATTTT
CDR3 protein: CASSSTGRNQPQHF

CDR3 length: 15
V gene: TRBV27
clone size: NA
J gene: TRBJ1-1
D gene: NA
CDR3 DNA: TGTGCCAGCAGTTTATCCCCCCAGGGACTCACTGAAGCTTTCTTT
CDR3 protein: CASSLSPQGLTEAFF

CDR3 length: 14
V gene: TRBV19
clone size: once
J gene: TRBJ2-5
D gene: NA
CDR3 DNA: TGTGCCAGTAGTAACTCCGGGGGTGGAGAGACCCAGTACTTC
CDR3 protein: CASSNSGGGETQYF

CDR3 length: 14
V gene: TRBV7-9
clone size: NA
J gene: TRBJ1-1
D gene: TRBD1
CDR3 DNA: TGTGCCAGCAGCTCAGGGGGGCTGCAGACTGAAGCTTTCTTT
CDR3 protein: CASSSGGLQTEAFF

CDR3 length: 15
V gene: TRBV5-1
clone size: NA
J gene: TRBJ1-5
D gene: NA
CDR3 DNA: TGCGCCAGCAGCTTGGAGGGGATTGTCAATCAGCCCCAGCATTTT
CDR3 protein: CASSLEGIVNQPQHF

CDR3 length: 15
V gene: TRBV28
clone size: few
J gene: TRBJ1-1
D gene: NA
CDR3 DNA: TGTGCCAGCCGGGACCGCACAGGGAGTAACACTGAAGCTTTCTTT
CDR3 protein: CASRDRTGSNTEAFF

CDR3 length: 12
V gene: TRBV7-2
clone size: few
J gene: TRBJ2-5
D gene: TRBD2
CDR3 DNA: TGTGCCAGCAGCCTCTCGGGGGGGGGACCCTACTTC
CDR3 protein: CASSLSGGGPYF

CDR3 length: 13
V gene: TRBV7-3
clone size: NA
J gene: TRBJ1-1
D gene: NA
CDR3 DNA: TGTGCCAGCAGCGGGGGGATGAACACTGAAGCTTTCTTT
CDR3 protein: CASSGGMNTEAFF

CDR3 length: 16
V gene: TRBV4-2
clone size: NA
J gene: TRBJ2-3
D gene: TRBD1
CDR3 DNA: TGTGCCGGCAGCCAAGTGGCGGGACAGGGCACAGATACGCAGTATTTT
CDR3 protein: CAGSQVAGQGTDTQYF

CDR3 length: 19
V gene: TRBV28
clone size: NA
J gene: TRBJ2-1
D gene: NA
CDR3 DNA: TGTGCCAGCAGTTTCCCCTCCCATGAAGCTAGGAGCTCCTACAATGAGCAGTTCTTC
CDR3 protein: CASSFPSHEARSSYNEQFF

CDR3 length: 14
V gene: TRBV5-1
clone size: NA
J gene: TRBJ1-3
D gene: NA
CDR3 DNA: TGCGCCAGCAGCTCCCGAGTGGGTAGCAACACCATATATTTT
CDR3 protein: CASSSRVGSNTIYF